This T cell receptor (beta chain) was retrieved from a study of molecular identifiers for immune sequencing clone quantification. There are 15 residues in the CDR3. Germline loops: CDR1 SGHNT, CDR2 YYREEE (reference sequence). The V end was cut by 0 bases, the J end by 7 bases, with 14 bases between. It was from roughly 20,000 to 1,000,000 sorted cells, with 10%, 30% or 50% RNA, that naive CD8 libraries came. TCRdb re-derived calls from the PCR reads in MiXCR, one entry per CDR3 protein. The sample records about 640,000 distinct CDR3 sequences, just under 20% being singletons. This clonotype came up many times.

The TCR comes from a human donor in good health. Some libraries in this study had Jurkat cell RNA spiked in. The chain couples TRBV5-4 to TRBJ2-1, with D perhaps matching TRBD1 (6 bases). Material for sequencing was naive CD8+ T cells from blood, with Jurkat cell RNA spiked in. Described subset: FACS-sorted CD8+CD4-CCR7+CD45RA+ naive T cells. CDR3 DNA sequence: TGTGCCAGCAGCTTGGGGGACGGACAGATTAATGAGCAGTTCTTC. Amino acid sequence: CASSLGDGQINEQFF.